Here is one TCR beta chain with its context. Its target is not known. The CDR3 covers 17 residues. Germline V gene data show CDR1 as MGHRA and CDR2 as YSYEKL. Trimming stripped 0 bases from V and 0 bases from J, with 12 bases between. This sample's time point: newly diagnosed, previously untreated cHL patient sample. Negative selection with magnets was how CD8+ T cells were isolated from the thawed PBMCs. Newly diagnosed, untreated classical Hodgkin lymphoma PBMCs provided comparison. This table comes from immunoSEQ multiplex PCR, and its TCRdb copy is limited to in-frame clones, with some not included. This sample has some 15,000 clones, with about 90% found just once. The source of the sample is a study of PD-1 blockade in classical Hodgkin lymphoma. Study-level results: Before treatment, TCR diversity in newly diagnosed patients was reportedly lower than in healthy donors.

The V and J genes are TRBV4-1 and TRBJ1-5; tentatively, D is TRBD1 (6 bases). Sequencing input: CD8+ T cells from blood. This TCR came from a human donor with classical Hodgkin lymphoma. CDR3 amino acids: CASSQEWGLYSNQPQHF. The CDR3 DNA sequence: TGCGCCAGCAGCCAAGAATGGGGGCTCTATAGCAATCAGCCCCAGCATTTT.